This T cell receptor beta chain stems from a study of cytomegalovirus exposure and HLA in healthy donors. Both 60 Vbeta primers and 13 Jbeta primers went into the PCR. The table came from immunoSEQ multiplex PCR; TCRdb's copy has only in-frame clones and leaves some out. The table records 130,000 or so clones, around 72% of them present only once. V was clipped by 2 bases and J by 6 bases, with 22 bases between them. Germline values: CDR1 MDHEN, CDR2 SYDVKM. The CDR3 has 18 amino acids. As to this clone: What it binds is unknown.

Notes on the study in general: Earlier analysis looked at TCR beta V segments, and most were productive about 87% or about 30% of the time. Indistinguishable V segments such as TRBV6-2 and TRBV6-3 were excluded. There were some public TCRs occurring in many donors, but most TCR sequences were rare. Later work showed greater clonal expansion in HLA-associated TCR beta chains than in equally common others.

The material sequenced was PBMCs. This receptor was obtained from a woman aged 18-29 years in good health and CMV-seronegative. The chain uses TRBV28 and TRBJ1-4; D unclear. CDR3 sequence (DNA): TGTGCCAGCAGTTTACCCGACAATTTTCGACTATCTCATGAAAAACTGTTTTTT. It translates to CASSLPDNFRLSHEKLFF.